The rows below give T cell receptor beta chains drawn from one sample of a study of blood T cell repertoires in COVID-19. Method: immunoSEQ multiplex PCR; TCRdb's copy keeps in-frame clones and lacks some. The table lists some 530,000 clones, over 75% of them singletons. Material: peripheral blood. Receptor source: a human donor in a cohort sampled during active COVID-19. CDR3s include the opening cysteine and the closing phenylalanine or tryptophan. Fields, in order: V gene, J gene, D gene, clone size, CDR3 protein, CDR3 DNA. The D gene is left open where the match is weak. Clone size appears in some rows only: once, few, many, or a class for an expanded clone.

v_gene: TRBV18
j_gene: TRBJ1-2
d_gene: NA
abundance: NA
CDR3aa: CASSPSTENYGYTF
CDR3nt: TGTGCCAGCTCACCATCGACGGAGAACTATGGCTACACCTTC

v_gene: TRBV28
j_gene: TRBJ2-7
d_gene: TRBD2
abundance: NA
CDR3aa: CATLSPLAGGNLYEQYF
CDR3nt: TGTGCCACACTTTCACCACTAGCGGGAGGTAATCTCTACGAGCAGTACTTC

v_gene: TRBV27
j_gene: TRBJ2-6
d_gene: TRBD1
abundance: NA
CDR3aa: CATRIPRGPAGANVLTF
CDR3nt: TGTGCCACCCGAATTCCCAGGGGGCCGGCTGGGGCCAACGTCCTGACTTTC

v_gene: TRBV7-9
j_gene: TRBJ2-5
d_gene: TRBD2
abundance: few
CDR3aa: CASSSTGLAGQETQYF
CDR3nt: TGTGCCAGCAGCTCCACAGGGCTAGCGGGGCAAGAGACCCAGTACTTC

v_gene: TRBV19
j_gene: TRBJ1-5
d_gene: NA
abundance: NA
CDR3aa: CASSPQANQPQHF
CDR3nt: TGTGCCAGTAGTCCCCAGGCAAATCAGCCCCAGCATTTT

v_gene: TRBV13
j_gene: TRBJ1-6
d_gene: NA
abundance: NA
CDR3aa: CASSLVRESPLHF
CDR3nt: TGTGCCAGCAGCTTGGTCCGGGAATCACCCCTCCACTTT

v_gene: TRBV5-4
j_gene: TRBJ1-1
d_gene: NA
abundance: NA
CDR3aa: CASRSMGAMNTEAFF
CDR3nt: TGTGCCAGCCGGTCGATGGGGGCTATGAACACTGAAGCTTTCTTT

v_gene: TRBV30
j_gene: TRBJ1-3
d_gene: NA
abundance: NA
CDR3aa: CAWNRQASGNTIYF
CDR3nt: TGTGCCTGGAACCGGCAGGCCTCTGGAAACACCATATATTTT

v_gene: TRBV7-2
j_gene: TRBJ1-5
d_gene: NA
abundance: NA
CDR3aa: CASSSTGDQPQHF
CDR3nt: TGTGCCAGCAGCTCGACAGGAGATCAGCCCCAGCATTTT

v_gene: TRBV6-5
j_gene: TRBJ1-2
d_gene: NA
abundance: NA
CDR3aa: CASNRLGVDYGYTF
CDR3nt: TGTGCCAGCAATAGGTTAGGGGTCGACTATGGCTACACCTTC

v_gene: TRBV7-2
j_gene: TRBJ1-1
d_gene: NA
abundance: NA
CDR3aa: CASSSRRAGVNTEAFF
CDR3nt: TGTGCCAGCAGCTCACGAAGGGCAGGGGTGAACACTGAAGCTTTCTTT

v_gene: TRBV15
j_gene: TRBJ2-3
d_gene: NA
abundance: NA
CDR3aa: CATSRKTSTDTQYF
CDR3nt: TGTGCCACCAGCAGAAAGACTAGCACAGATACGCAGTATTTT

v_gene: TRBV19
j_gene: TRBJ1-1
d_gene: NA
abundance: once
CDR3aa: CASSLASYGNTEAFF
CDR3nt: TGTGCCAGCAGTCTAGCGAGCTATGGGAACACTGAAGCTTTCTTT

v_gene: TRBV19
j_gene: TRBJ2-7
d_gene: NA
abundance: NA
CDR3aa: CASSTGSYEQYF
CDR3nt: TGTGCCAGTAGTACAGGGTCCTACGAGCAGTACTTC

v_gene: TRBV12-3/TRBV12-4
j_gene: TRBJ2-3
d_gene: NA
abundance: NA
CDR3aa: CASSQADTQYF
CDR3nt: TGTGCCAGCAGTCAGGCAGATACGCAGTATTTT

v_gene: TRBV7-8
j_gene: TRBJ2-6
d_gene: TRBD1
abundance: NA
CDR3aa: CASLGAGGLGANVLTF
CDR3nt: TGTGCCAGCCTGGGGGCAGGGGGCTTAGGGGCCAACGTCCTGACTTTC

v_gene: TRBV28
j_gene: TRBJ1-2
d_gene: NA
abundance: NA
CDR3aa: CASSLAVGLPDGYTF
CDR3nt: TGTGCCAGCAGTCTGGCGGTAGGACTCCCCGATGGCTACACCTTC

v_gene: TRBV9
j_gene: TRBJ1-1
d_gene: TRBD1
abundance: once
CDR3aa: CASSARGQGTEAFF
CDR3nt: TGTGCCAGCAGCGCCAGGGGGCAGGGCACTGAAGCTTTCTTT

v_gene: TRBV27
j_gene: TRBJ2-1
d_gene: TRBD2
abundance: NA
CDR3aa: CASSFRGGDYNEQFF
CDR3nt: TGTGCCAGCAGTTTCCGGGGGGGGGACTACAATGAGCAGTTCTTC

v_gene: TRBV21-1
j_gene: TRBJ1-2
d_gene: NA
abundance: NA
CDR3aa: CASSKKGGDYGYTF
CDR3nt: TGTGCCAGCAGCAAAAAAGGGGGTGACTATGGCTACACCTTC

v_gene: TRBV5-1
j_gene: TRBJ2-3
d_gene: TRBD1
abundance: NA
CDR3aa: CASRGRTGVNTQYF
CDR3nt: TGCGCCAGCAGGGGGAGGACAGGGGTCAATACGCAGTATTTT

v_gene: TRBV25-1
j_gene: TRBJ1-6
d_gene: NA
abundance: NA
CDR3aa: CASSSTGSSYNSPLHF
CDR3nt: TGTGCCAGCAGCTCGACAGGAAGCTCCTATAATTCACCCCTCCACTTT

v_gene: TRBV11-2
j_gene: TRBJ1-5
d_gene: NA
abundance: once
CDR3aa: CASSFSSGPQHF
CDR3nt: TGTGCCAGCAGCTTTTCATCGGGACCCCAGCATTTT

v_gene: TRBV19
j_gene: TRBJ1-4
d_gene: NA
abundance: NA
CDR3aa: CASSIDFPGLSNEKLFF
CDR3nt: TGTGCCAGTAGTATAGATTTCCCGGGACTTTCTAATGAAAAACTGTTTTTT

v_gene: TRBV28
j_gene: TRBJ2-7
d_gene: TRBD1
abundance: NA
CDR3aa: CASSYPGQGFHYEQYF
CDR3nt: TGTGCCAGCAGTTATCCGGGACAGGGGTTCCACTACGAGCAGTACTTC

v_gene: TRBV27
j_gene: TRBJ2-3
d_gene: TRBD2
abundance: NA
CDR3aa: CASSLNGRNKDTQYF
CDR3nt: TGTGCCAGCAGTTTAAACGGGAGGAATAAAGATACGCAGTATTTT

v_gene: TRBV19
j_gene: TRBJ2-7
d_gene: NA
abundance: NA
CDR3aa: CASSVDPGSSYEQYF
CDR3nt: TGTGCCAGTAGTGTCGACCCCGGGTCCTCCTACGAGCAGTACTTC

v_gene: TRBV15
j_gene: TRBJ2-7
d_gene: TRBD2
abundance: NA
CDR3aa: CATSRAGGASEQYF
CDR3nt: TGTGCCACCAGCAGAGCGGGAGGGGCCTCCGAGCAGTACTTC

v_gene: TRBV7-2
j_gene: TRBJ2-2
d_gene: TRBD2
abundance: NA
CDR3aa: CASSLVAGDVTGELFF
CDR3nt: TGTGCCAGCAGCTTGGTAGCGGGAGACGTTACCGGGGAGCTGTTTTTT

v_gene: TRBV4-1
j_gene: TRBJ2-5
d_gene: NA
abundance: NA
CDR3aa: CASSQGAREETQYF
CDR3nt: TGCGCCAGCAGCCAAGGGGCCAGAGAAGAGACCCAGTACTTC

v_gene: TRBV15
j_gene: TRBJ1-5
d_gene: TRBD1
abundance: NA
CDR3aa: CATSRLLDRDVHQPQHF
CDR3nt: TGTGCCACCAGCAGACTACTCGACAGGGATGTTCATCAGCCCCAGCATTTT

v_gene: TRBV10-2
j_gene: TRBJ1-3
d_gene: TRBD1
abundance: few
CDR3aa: CASSDRGPGNTIYF
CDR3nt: TGCGCCAGCTCAGACAGGGGGCCTGGAAACACCATATATTTT

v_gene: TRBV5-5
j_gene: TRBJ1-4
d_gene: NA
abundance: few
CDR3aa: CASSIRTGDATNEKLFF
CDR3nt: TGTGCCAGCAGCATCCGGACGGGGGATGCAACTAATGAAAAACTGTTTTTT

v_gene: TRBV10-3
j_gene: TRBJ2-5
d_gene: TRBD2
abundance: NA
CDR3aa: CAISGLAGQETQYF
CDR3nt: TGTGCCATCAGTGGACTAGCGGGTCAAGAGACCCAGTACTTC

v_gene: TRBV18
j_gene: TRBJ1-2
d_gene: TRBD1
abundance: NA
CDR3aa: CASSPSSGTGGNYGYTF
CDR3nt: TGTGCCAGCTCACCCTCCTCCGGGACAGGGGGCAACTATGGCTACACCTTC

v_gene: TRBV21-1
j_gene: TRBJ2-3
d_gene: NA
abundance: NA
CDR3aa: CASSKIKDIKDTQYF
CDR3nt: TGTGCCAGCAGCAAAATCAAGGACATTAAAGATACGCAGTATTTT

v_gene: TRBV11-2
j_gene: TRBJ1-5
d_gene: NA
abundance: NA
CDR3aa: CASSLNPDRKNQPQHF
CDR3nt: TGTGCCAGCAGCTTAAACCCGGACAGAAAGAATCAGCCCCAGCATTTT

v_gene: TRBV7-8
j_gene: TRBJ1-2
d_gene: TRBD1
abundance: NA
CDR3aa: CASSPGQGANYGYTF
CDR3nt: TGTGCCAGCAGCCCCGGACAGGGGGCTAACTATGGCTACACCTTC

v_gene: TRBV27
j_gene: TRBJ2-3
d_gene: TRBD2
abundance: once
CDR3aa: CAIPGLAGDTQYF
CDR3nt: TGTGCCATACCGGGACTAGCGGGAGATACGCAGTATTTT

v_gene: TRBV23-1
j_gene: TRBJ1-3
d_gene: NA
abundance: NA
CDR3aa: CASSQSTVFHSGNTIYF
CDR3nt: TGCGCCAGCAGTCAATCCACAGTCTTCCACTCTGGAAACACCATATATTTT

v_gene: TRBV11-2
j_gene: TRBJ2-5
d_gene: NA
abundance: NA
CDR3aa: CASSVRGAAGSQETQYF
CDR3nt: TGTGCCAGCAGCGTTAGGGGGGCAGCGGGGTCACAAGAGACCCAGTACTTC

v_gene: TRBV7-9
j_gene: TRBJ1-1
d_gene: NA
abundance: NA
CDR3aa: CASSFLRVTEAFF
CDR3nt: TGTGCCAGCAGCTTTCTCAGGGTTACTGAAGCTTTCTTT

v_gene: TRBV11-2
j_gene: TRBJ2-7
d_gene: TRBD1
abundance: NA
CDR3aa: CASSLGQGGWYEQYF
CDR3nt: TGTGCCAGCAGCTTAGGACAAGGGGGCTGGTACGAGCAGTACTTC

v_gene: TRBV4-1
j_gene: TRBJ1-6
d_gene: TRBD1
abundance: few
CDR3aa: CASSQVGTGFNSPLHF
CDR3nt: TGCGCCAGCAGCCAAGTAGGGACAGGGTTTAATTCACCCCTCCACTTT

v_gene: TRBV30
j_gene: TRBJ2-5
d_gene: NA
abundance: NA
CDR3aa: CAWSVGGDETQYF
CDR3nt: TGTGCCTGGAGCGTGGGGGGAGATGAGACCCAGTACTTC

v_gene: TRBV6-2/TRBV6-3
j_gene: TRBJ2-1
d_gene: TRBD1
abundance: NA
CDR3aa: CASSKGGTGGNEQFF
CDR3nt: TGTGCCAGCAGCAAAGGGGGGACAGGGGGCAATGAGCAGTTCTTC